This TCR beta chain was obtained from a study of cytomegalovirus exposure and HLA in healthy donors. Whole-study findings and limits: In an earlier analysis, in some 600 donors, most V segments appeared productive either ~90% or ~30% of the time. Researchers reported in a later analysis that common viral pathogens appeared linked to several top clusters. Confirmation was obtained in vitro that a few CMV-associated chains are specific for CMV antigens.

Primers: 60 Vbeta forward and 13 Jbeta reverse. Libraries were prepared by immunoSEQ multiplex PCR; TCRdb keeps only in-frame clonotypes and omits some of them. The table lists about 270,000 clones, about 75% of them singletons. Healthy bone marrow donors made up the donors. V lost 6 bases, J lost 7 bases, and 6 bases stayed unmatched. The CDR3 contains 14 residues. CDR1 and CDR2 (germline): MNHNS, SASEGT. This clone appeared a few times. Its antigen is not identified. The sequence was obtained from a female donor in good health and CMV-seronegative. The rearrangement links TRBV6-1 to TRBJ2-4, with 10 bases identical to TRBD1. The sample was PBMCs. The CDR3 protein is CASRDRGAINIQYF. For the CDR3, the DNA is TGTGCCAGCAGGGACAGGGGGGCAATCAACATTCAGTACTTC.